These 32 T cell receptor beta chains originate from one sample sequenced in a study of cytomegalovirus exposure and HLA in healthy donors. In the PCR, 60 Vbeta and 13 Jbeta primers were used. Assay used: immunoSEQ multiplex PCR; TCRdb lists only in-frame clones, some missing. Of 130,000 to 150,000 clones listed, over 75% are singletons. The sequenced material came from PBMCs. The origin of the receptors is a male donor in good health and CMV-seronegative.

The chain carries TRBV6-5 and TRBJ2-3, with 13 bases aligning to TRBD2. The V gene's germline CDR1 is MNHEY and CDR2 SVGAGI. There are 15 residues in the CDR3. Trimming cost V 5 bases and J 6 bases; bases outside gene matches: 5. CDR3 region: CASSTSGGASDTQYF. The DNA for the CDR3 is TGTGCCAGCAGTACTAGCGGGGGGGCCTCGGATACGCAGTATTTT.

The chain joins TRBV27 to TRBJ2-3; D is ambiguous. Germline values: CDR1 MNHEY, CDR2 SMNVEV (reference sequence). Trimming shortened V by 8 bases and J by 2 bases, and 5 bases separated the two germline ends. The CDR3 length is 11 residues. CDR3 protein: CASQHTDTQYF. DNA of the CDR3: TGTGCCAGCCAACACACAGATACGCAGTATTTT.

This clone was found once. The chain links TRBV2 to TRBJ1-1; maybe TRBD1 (6 bases). Trimming took 7 bases from V and 10 from J, leaving 16 bases between them. Germline CDR1 reads SNHLY; CDR2 reads FYNNEI. The CDR3 contains 12 residues. CDR3 coding DNA: TGTGCCAGCATCTGGGGGGGCGTCGGAGCTTTCTTT. Protein sequence: CASIWGGVGAFF.

The chain joins TRBV5-1 to TRBJ1-5; D is undetermined. The germline gives CDR1 SGHRS, CDR2 YFSETQ. This CDR3 has 14 residues. Trimming left V 1 base short and J 7 bases short, with 12 bases between. CDR3 sequence (DNA): TGCGCCAGCAGCTTGTCGGGGTTGGGGCAGCCCCAGCATTTT. This codes for CASSLSGLGQPQHF.

V and J are TRBV6-1 and TRBJ2-6; D unclear. The germline V gene encodes CDR1 MNHNS and CDR2 SASEGT. The V end was cut by 7 bases, the J end by 5 bases, with 3 bases between. This CDR3 region has 11 residues. CDR3 region: CASIRANVLTF. The CDR3, as DNA: TGTGCCAGCATTAGGGCCAACGTCCTGACTTTC.

This clone was seen only once. This chain uses TRBV19 with TRBJ2-3; D perhaps matches TRBD1 (6 bases). Germline V gives CDR1 LNHDA, CDR2 SQIVND (reference sequence). V was clipped by 3 bases and J by 2 bases, with 18 bases between them. The CDR3 has 17 residues. The CDR3 loop reads CASSILGQGYLTDTQYF. For the CDR3, the DNA is TGTGCCAGTAGTATCCTCGGGCAGGGGTATCTCACAGATACGCAGTATTTT.

V and J are TRBV7-6 and TRBJ1-6; weak D call: TRBD1 (5 bases). There are 15 residues in the CDR3. V was trimmed by 5 bases and J by 5 bases, leaving 13 bases between them. Germline loops: CDR1 SGHVS, CDR2 FNYEAQ. CDR3 amino acids: CASSIDRPDNSPLHF. As DNA, the CDR3 is TGTGCCAGCAGCATCGACAGACCAGATAATTCACCCCTCCACTTT.

In this sample, this clone turned up a few times. The V call is TRBV4-3, the J call TRBJ1-1; D is unresolved. The CDR3 covers 15 residues. V was shortened by 0 bases and J by 3 bases, with 11 bases between the two germline ends. Germline values: CDR1 LGHNA, CDR2 YSLEER. This CDR3 is CASSQDRHHYTEAFF. CDR3 DNA: TGCGCCAGCAGCCAAGATCGACACCACTACACTGAAGCTTTCTTT.

Of note for this clone: An end of the junction differs from the germline gene, which may be a read error. This sequence joins TRBV7-9 and TRBJ1-1; TRBD1 might be the D (6 bases). This CDR3 comprises 13 residues. Germline loops: CDR1 SEHNR, CDR2 FQNEAQ (reference sequence). CDR3 sequence (DNA): TGTTCCAGCAGCTTAGGGGAGGGTAGGGGGACTTTCTTT. It codes for CSSSLGEGRGTFF.

The V gene is TRBV19, the J gene TRBJ2-2; D unclear. V shed 6 bases and J shed 6 bases, with 14 bases lying between them. The CDR3 is 14 residues long. Germline values: CDR1 LNHDA, CDR2 SQIVND (reference sequence). Here the CDR3 DNA reads TGTGCCAGTAGCACGACTGCGGCCGCCGGGGAGCTGTTTTTT. Its translation is CASSTTAAAGELFF.

This clone has only a few counts. The chain couples TRBV6-6 to TRBJ2-6; TRBD1 is a possible D gene (5 bases). CDR1 and CDR2 from the germline V gene are MNHNY and SVGAGI (reference sequence). This CDR3 region has 16 residues. The V gene lost 6 bases and the J gene lost 0 bases, with 12 bases spanning the gap. CDR3 sequence: CASRDHGASGANVLTF. Written as DNA, the CDR3 is TGTGCCAGCAGGGACCATGGGGCCTCTGGGGCCAACGTCCTGACTTTC.

This clone was seen a handful of times. The J gene is TRBJ2-1, the V gene TRBV19, with 7 positions matching TRBD1. This CDR3 comprises 16 residues. V trimming: 2 bases; J trimming: 2 bases; junction bases outside the gene matches: 6. In germline, CDR1 is LNHDA, CDR2 SQIVND (reference sequence). Here the CDR3 DNA reads TGTGCCAGTAGTATAAGGACAGGAGTTACCTACAATGAGCAGTTCTTC. It translates to CASSIRTGVTYNEQFF.

The chain carries TRBV7-9 and TRBJ1-2; D ambiguous. V gave up 2 bases and J gave up 8 bases, with 12 bases separating them. CDR3 length: 13 residues. Germline V lookup: CDR1 SEHNR, CDR2 FQNEAQ (reference sequence). The CDR3 reads CASSLPTTEGYTF. The CDR3 DNA follows: TGTGCCAGCAGCTTACCCACTACTGAGGGCTACACCTTC.

This clone was observed once. The J gene is TRBJ2-5, the V gene TRBV6-4; 8 nucleotides align to TRBD1. Judging by the DNA end, TRBJ2-7 fits better; the J call may be wrong. The CDR3 has 17 amino acids. Germline loops: CDR1 MRHNA, CDR2 SNTAGT. The CDR3 loop reads CASSTTRLGQGSYEQYF. The CDR3 region has the DNA TGTGCCAGCAGTACGACCCGGCTAGGACAGGGATCCTACGAGCAGTACTTC.

This chain joins TRBV7-2 and TRBJ1-2, with a weak D call TRBD1 (6 bases). The germline V gene has CDR1 SGHTA and CDR2 FQGNSA. The CDR3 covers 16 residues. Between the trimmed V and J ends, which lost 5 bases and 6 bases, there was a span of 22 bases. The CDR3: CASSSPDRPPADGYTF. The CDR3 DNA is TGTGCCAGCAGCAGCCCGGACAGACCCCCCGCCGATGGCTACACCTTC.

The chain uses TRBV14 and TRBJ2-1; D is undetermined. Trimming took off 4 bases at V and 2 bases at J, with 15 bases between the two ends. The CDR3 is 16 residues long. CDR1 SGHDN and CDR2 FVKESK come from the germline V gene. The CDR3 sequence is CASSRIEGGAYNEQFF. The DNA of the CDR3 is TGTGCCAGCAGCCGGATCGAAGGCGGAGCCTACAATGAGCAGTTCTTC.

The chain joins TRBV28 to TRBJ1-2; TRBD1 is a possible D gene (5 bases). The CDR3 length is 14 residues. Germline V CDR1 and CDR2: MDHEN, SYDVKM. V was shortened by 2 bases and J by 1 base, with 8 bases between the two germline ends. CDR3 amino acids: CASSLPGVNYGYTF. The CDR3 DNA follows: TGTGCCAGCAGTTTACCGGGGGTTAACTATGGCTACACCTTC.

This clone was observed a few times. The V and J genes are TRBV7-3 and TRBJ2-3; D call uncertain. Per the germline V gene, CDR1 is SGHTA and CDR2 is FQGTGA. CDR3 size: 14 residues. V was trimmed by 5 bases and J by 0 bases, leaving 9 bases between them. CDR3 in DNA: TGTGCCAGCAGCCCCCGAGAGAGCACAGATACGCAGTATTTT. Translated: CASSPRESTDTQYF.

Worth noting for this clone: The junction departs from germline at one end; a sequencing error may be responsible. J is TRBJ2-7 and V is TRBV7-9; D perhaps matches TRBD1 (6 bases). This CDR3 comprises 13 residues. CDR1 is SEHNR, CDR2 FQNEAQ, per germline (reference sequence). CDR3 bases: TGTTCCAGCAGCTCAGGGGTTTCCTACGAGCAGTACTTC. It yields the protein CSSSSGVSYEQYF.

This clone occurred once. V and J are TRBV9 and TRBJ2-1; tentatively, D is TRBD2 (5 bases). The CDR3 sequence is 14 residues long. V was cut by 4 bases and J by 2 bases, with 10 bases left in between. Germline values: CDR1 SGDLS, CDR2 YYNGEE. CDR3 bases: TGTGCCAGCAGCCACGGAGGAGCCTACAATGAGCAGTTCTTC. It is translated as CASSHGGAYNEQFF.

This clone occurred once. The junction departs from germline at one end; a sequencing error may be responsible. The genes are TRBV29-1 and TRBJ2-1, with a weak D call TRBD2 (6 bases). The germline gives CDR1 SQVTM, CDR2 ANQGSEA. The CDR3 totals 15 residues. Written as DNA, the CDR3 is TGCAGCGCTGAAGATTTGGGGGAGGTAAGCAATGAGCAGTTCTTC. Its translation: CSAEDLGEVSNEQFF.

This chain connects TRBV25-1 to TRBJ2-7; D might be TRBD1 (6 bases). Trimming left V 4 bases short and J 5 bases short, with 15 bases between. Germline CDR1 is MGHDK and CDR2 is SYGVNS. CDR3 length: 14 amino acids. This CDR3 reads CASSGGPGRDEQYF. The CDR3 nucleotides read TGTGCCAGCAGTGGGGGGCCAGGGCGAGACGAGCAGTACTTC.

The chain employs TRBV6-4 and TRBJ1-5, with D unresolved. Germline-derived CDR1 and CDR2 are MRHNA and SNTAGT. This CDR3 is built from 15 residues. Trimming left V 3 bases short and J 2 bases short, with 11 bases between. CDR3 sequence: CASSEDGGGNQPQHF. CDR3 DNA: TGTGCCAGCAGTGAGGATGGCGGGGGCAATCAGCCCCAGCATTTT.

The chain is built from TRBV4-2 and TRBJ1-1; a possible D gene is TRBD1 (5 bases). V lost 2 bases to trimming and J lost 1 base, with 14 bases between them. CDR3 length equals 16 residues. Germline lookup yields CDR1 LGHNA and CDR2 YNFKEQ. The CDR3 DNA reads as TGTGCCAGCAGCCAACCGAGTGGTGGACAGAACACTGAAGCTTTCTTT. The encoded protein is CASSQPSGGQNTEAFF.

The J gene is TRBJ1-1, the V gene TRBV7-9; 10 positions agree with TRBD1. There are 15 residues in the CDR3. The V segment lost 1 base and the J segment 5 bases; nucleotides outside the gene matches: 4. The germline V gene encodes CDR1 SEHNR and CDR2 FQNEAQ (reference sequence). The chain's CDR3 is CASSLGGTGVTEAFF. CDR3 in DNA: TGTGCCAGCAGCTTAGGAGGGACAGGGGTTACTGAAGCTTTCTTT.

V gene TRBV6-1 combines with J gene TRBJ2-1; 8 bases agree with TRBD1. Germline CDR1 and CDR2: MNHNS and SASEGT. The V gene end was trimmed by 2 bases and the J gene end by 4 bases; junction bases not matched to a gene: 7. The CDR3 runs to 16 residues. The CDR3 nucleotides read TGTGCCAGCAGTGAACAGAGACAGGGGCTTTACAATGAGCAGTTCTTC. This codes for CASSEQRQGLYNEQFF.

The rearrangement uses TRBV30 and TRBJ2-1; 10 bases line up with TRBD1. This CDR3 contains 14 residues. The germline gives CDR1 GTSNPN, CDR2 SVGIG (reference sequence). The V segment lost 7 bases and the J segment 12 bases; nucleotides outside the gene matches: 15. The CDR3 region is CALLRDRGGQGQFF. The CDR3 nucleotides read TGTGCCTTACTCCGGGACAGGGGAGGGCAGGGGCAGTTCTTC.

This clone came up a few times. V gene TRBV30 combines with J gene TRBJ2-7, with 11 bases matching TRBD2. This CDR3 is built from 12 residues. With V trimmed by 4 bases and J by 5 bases, 1 base remained unmatched. Germline V gives CDR1 GTSNPN, CDR2 SVGIG (reference sequence). The CDR3 region has the DNA TGTGCCTGGACTAGCGGGGGGCACGAGCAGTACTTC. Translated, it gives CAWTSGGHEQYF.

The rearrangement joins TRBV27 to TRBJ1-5, with D perhaps matching TRBD1 (5 bases). The CDR3 has 13 residues. Trimming removed 4 bases from V and 4 bases from J, with 8 bases in between. CDR1 is MNHEY and CDR2 is SMNVEV in the germline V gene (reference sequence). In nucleotides, the CDR3 is TGTGCCAGCAGTTGGCAGGGTAATCAGCCCCAGCATTTT. Encoded protein: CASSWQGNQPQHF.

This rearrangement joins TRBV5-1 to TRBJ2-1; D unresolved. Trimming stripped 1 base from V and 5 bases from J, with 10 bases between. The CDR3 consists of 14 residues. Germline V CDR1 and CDR2: SGHRS, YFSETQ. CDR3 in DNA: TGCGCCAGCAGCTTGTTGTCCAGTCACAATGAGCAGTTCTTC. Encoded protein: CASSLLSSHNEQFF.

This rearrangement joins TRBV9 to TRBJ2-3; TRBD2 matches 12 bases. The ends lost 4 bases at V and 4 bases at J; junction bases unmatched: 13. Germline V gene sequence: CDR1 SGDLS, CDR2 YYNGEE. The CDR3 runs 18 residues. In DNA form, the CDR3 reads TGTGCCAGCAGCTCCCCCCTAGCGGGAGGGCCCGAGGCAGATACGCAGTATTTT. Its translation is CASSSPLAGGPEADTQYF.

The chain couples TRBV4-3 to TRBJ2-7; 9 bases match TRBD2. V lost 0 bases and J lost 3; bases outside the gene matches: 9. Germline loops: CDR1 LGHNA, CDR2 YSLEER. This CDR3 is 17 amino acids long. CDR3 sequence (DNA): TGCGCCAGCAGCCAAGATCTAGGGGCGGGAGGGTTCTACGAGCAGTACTTC. This translates into CASSQDLGAGGFYEQYF.